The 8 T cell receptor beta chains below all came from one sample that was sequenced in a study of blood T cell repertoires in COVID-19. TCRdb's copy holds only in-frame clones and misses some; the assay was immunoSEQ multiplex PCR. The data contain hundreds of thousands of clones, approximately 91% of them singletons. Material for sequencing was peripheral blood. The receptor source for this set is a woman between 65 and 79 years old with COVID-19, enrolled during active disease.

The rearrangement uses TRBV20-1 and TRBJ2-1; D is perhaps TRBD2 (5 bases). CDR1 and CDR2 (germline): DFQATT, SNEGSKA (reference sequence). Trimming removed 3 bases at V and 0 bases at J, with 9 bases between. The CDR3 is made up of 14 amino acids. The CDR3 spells CSASIGSSYNEQFF. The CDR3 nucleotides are TGCAGTGCTAGTATAGGGAGCTCCTACAATGAGCAGTTCTTC.

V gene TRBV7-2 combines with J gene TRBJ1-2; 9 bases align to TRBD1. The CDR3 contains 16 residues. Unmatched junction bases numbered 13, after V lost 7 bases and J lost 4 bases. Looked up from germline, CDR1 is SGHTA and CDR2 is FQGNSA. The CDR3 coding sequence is TGTGCCAGCACCTTCAGGGACAGGGTCGAAAGCTATGGCTACACCTTC. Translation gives CASTFRDRVESYGYTF.

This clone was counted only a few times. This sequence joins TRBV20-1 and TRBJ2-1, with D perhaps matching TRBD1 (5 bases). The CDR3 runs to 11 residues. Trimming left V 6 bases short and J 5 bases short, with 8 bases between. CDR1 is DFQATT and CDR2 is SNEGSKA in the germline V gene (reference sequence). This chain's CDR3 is CSASGNNEQFF. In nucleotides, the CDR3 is TGCAGTGCCTCAGGGAACAATGAGCAGTTCTTC.

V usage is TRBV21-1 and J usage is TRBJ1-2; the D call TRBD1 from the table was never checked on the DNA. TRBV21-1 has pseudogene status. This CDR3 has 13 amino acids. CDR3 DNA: TGTGCCAGCATTAAGGAGCAGGGGGAAGGCTACACCTTC. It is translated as CASIKEQGEGYTF.

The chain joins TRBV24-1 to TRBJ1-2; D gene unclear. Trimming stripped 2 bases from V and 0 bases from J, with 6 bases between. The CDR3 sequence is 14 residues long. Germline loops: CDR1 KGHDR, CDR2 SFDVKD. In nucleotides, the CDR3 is TGTGCCACCAGTGATTCCGGGACTAACTATGGCTACACCTTC. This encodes CATSDSGTNYGYTF.

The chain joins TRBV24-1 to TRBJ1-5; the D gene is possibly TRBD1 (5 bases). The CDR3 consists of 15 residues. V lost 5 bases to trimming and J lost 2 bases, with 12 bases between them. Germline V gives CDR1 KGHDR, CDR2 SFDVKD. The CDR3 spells CATSGIGEGNQPQHF. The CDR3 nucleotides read TGTGCCACCAGTGGGATAGGGGAGGGCAATCAGCCCCAGCATTTT.

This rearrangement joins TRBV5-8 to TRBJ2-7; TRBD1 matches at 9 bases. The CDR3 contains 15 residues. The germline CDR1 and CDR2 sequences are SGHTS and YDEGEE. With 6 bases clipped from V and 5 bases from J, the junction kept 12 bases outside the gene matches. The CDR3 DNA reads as TGTGCCAGCAACCGCAACAGGGGGCGCCAAGACGAGCAGTACTTC. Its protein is CASNRNRGRQDEQYF.

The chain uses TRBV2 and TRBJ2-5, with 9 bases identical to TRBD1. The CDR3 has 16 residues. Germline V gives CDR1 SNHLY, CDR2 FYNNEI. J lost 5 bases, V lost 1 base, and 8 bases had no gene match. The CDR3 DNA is TGTGCCAGCAGTGAAGGGGGACAGGGCCGTGGGGAGACCCAGTACTTC. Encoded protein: CASSEGGQGRGETQYF.